The 21 T cell receptor beta chains reported below all come from one sample, sequenced in a study of glioma-infiltrating T cells. Using RNA template, CDR3s of TCR alpha and beta were amplified with iRepertoire arm-PCR. In TCRdb, the multiplex PCR reads were re-called with MiXCR into one record per CDR3 protein. The sample yields fewer than 500,000 distinct CDR3 sequences, roughly two fifths seen once. The source material was glioma tissue, nonneoplastic brain tissue, or PBMCs (not recorded which). The receptor source for this set is a human donor with low-grade glioma or glioblastoma, undergoing nonglioma brain surgery, or in good health (not recorded which).

The genes are TRBV29-1 and TRBJ2-7; 10 positions match TRBD2. Germline V gene sequence: CDR1 SQVTM, CDR2 ANQGSEA. The CDR3 runs to 13 residues. Trimming took 5 bases from V and 3 from J; bases not matched to a gene: 4. CDR3 in DNA: TGCAGCGTTTACACTAGCGGGAACTACGAGCAGTACTTC. Translated, it gives CSVYTSGNYEQYF.

This clonotype was counted a few times. The chain combines TRBV7-9 with TRBJ2-2; no clear D. The CDR3 totals 13 residues. Between the trimmed V and J ends, which lost 1 base and 4 bases, there was a span of 4 bases. CDR1 is SEHNR, CDR2 FQNEAQ, per germline (reference sequence). In nucleotides, the CDR3 is TGTGCCAGCAGCTTAGAGAGCACCGGGGAGCTGTTTTTT. Protein product: CASSLESTGELFF.

This clonotype was seen a single time. The germline gene is not matched at one end of the junction; a read error may be the cause. This chain uses TRBV27 with TRBJ1-5, with TRBD1 matching over 7 bases. Germline CDR1 is MNHEY and CDR2 is SMNVEV (reference sequence). The CDR3 length is 17 residues. CDR3 DNA: TGTGCCAGCAGACCTACCCGTACAGGGGTTAGCGATCAGCCCCAGCATTTT. Translated, it gives CASRPTRTGVSDQPQHF.

The gene calls are TRBV20-1 and TRBJ2-3, with 7 bases identical to TRBD1. The CDR3 length is 15 residues. Trimming cost V 5 bases and J 0 bases; bases outside gene matches: 8. CDR1 is DFQATT and CDR2 is SNEGSKA in the germline V gene (reference sequence). CDR3 sequence reads: CSAGDRAGSTDTQYF. The CDR3 region has the DNA TGCAGTGCTGGCGACAGGGCCGGTAGCACAGATACGCAGTATTTT.

The V call is TRBV28, the J call TRBJ1-6, with D perhaps TRBD1 (6 bases). Germline CDR1 is MDHEN and CDR2 is SYDVKM. Trimming shortened V by 7 bases and J by 3 bases, and 13 bases separated the two germline ends. The CDR3 consists of 15 residues. The CDR3 is CASIGGGFYNSPLHF. CDR3 sequence (DNA): TGTGCCAGCATAGGGGGGGGCTTCTATAATTCACCCCTCCACTTT. Full variable domain (remainder filled in from reference TRBV28 and TRBJ1-6): DVKVTQSSRYLVKRTGEKVFLECVQDMDHENMFWYRQDPGLGLRLIYFSYDVKMKEKGDIPEGYSVSREKKERFSLILESASTNQTSMYLCASIGGGFYNSPLHFGNGTRLTVT.

This clonotype was recorded a few times. The chain joins TRBV7-6 to TRBJ2-4; D is unresolved. V dropped 6 bases and J dropped 3 bases, with 9 bases sitting between them. Germline-derived CDR1 and CDR2 are SGHVS and FNYEAQ. The CDR3 extends over 13 amino acids. CDR3 amino acids: CASSFLGKNIQYF. In DNA, the CDR3 is TGTGCCAGCAGTTTCTTAGGCAAAAACATTCAGTACTTC.

The V gene is TRBV11-2, the J gene TRBJ2-1; TRBD2 matches at 8 bases. Germline CDR1 is SGHAT and CDR2 is FQNNGV. Trimming cost V 2 bases and J 8 bases; bases outside gene matches: 11. The CDR3 consists of 16 residues. The CDR3 DNA reads as TGTGCCAGCAGCTTAATCAGTGGCCGGGAGGGCGATGAGCAGTTCTTC. This sequence encodes CASSLISGREGDEQFF. Drawing the rest from reference TRBV11-2 and TRBJ2-1, the complete variable domain is EAGVAQSPRYKIIEKRQSVAFWCNPISGHATLYWYQQILGQGPKLLIQFQNNGVVDDSQLPKDRFSAERLKGVDSTLKIQPAKLEDSAVYLCASSLISGREGDEQFFGPGTRLTVL.

In regard to this clonotype: At one of its ends the junction is not consistent with the germline gene, which may arise from a read error. V usage is TRBV7-2 and J usage is TRBJ2-1; D is ambiguous. Germline V gene sequence: CDR1 SGHTA, CDR2 FQGNSA. The CDR3 sequence is 15 residues long. Here the CDR3 reads CASSEALVSYNEQLF. The CDR3 DNA reads as TGTGCCAGCAGTGAAGCGTTAGTGAGTTACAATGAGCAGCTCTTC.

This clonotype was picked up a small number of times. The genes are TRBV7-2 and TRBJ2-2; TRBD2 is a possible D gene (6 bases). Germline-derived CDR1 and CDR2 are SGHTA and FQGNSA. The CDR3 covers 17 residues. V lost 0 bases, J lost 6 bases, and 17 bases lay in between. CDR3 region: CASSLAPPGERPGELFF. For the CDR3, the DNA is TGTGCCAGCAGCTTAGCGCCACCGGGAGAAAGGCCCGGGGAGCTGTTTTTT.

This chain joins TRBV7-8 and TRBJ2-3, with D tentatively TRBD2 (6 bases). CDR1 SGHVS and CDR2 FQNEAQ come from the germline V gene. The CDR3 sequence is 16 residues long. Trimming took 3 bases from V and 2 from J, leaving 15 bases between them. The chain's CDR3 is CASSLLSGTHTDTQYF. The CDR3 DNA sequence: TGTGCCAGCAGCTTGCTCTCCGGGACTCACACAGATACGCAGTATTTT.

The genes are TRBV7-8 and TRBJ2-5; TRBD1 matches at 12 bases. The V gene's germline CDR1 is SGHVS and CDR2 FQNEAQ. The V gene end was trimmed by 6 bases and the J gene end by 4 bases; junction bases not matched to a gene: 9. This CDR3 region has 16 residues. CDR3 region: CASSRARDRGRETQYF. The CDR3 DNA sequence: TGTGCCAGCAGTCGCGCCCGGGACAGGGGGCGAGAGACCCAGTACTTC.

As regards this clonotype: A read error may be the cause here, since a much bigger clone is one base away. V and J are TRBV20-1 and TRBJ2-1; TRBD2 agrees at 8 bases. Germline CDR1 is DFQATT and CDR2 is SNEGSKA (reference sequence). Losses at the gene ends were 4 bases for V and 7 bases for J; bases not matched to a gene: 12. There are 15 residues in the CDR3. The CDR3 region is CSAKASTGGGNEQFF. DNA of the CDR3: TGCAGTGCTAAAGCGTCTACGGGAGGGGGTAATGAGCAGTTCTTC.

The rearrangement links TRBV6-6 to TRBJ1-2, with 9 bases that match TRBD1. From germline, CDR1 is MNHNY and CDR2 SVGAGI (reference sequence). The CDR3 is 15 amino acids. Germline trimming cut 8 bases from V and 5 bases from J; bases unmatched to any gene: 12. The CDR3 is CASSPSGQGRYGYTF. The CDR3 coding sequence is TGTGCCAGCTCACCTTCCGGACAGGGGAGATATGGCTACACCTTC.

Note on this clonotype: A read error may account for a junction end that differs from germline. The gene calls are TRBV6-6 and TRBJ2-5; D tentatively reads TRBD1 or TRBD2 (5 bases each). CDR1 and CDR2 from the germline V gene are MNHNY and SVGAGI (reference sequence). The CDR3 sequence is 13 residues long. The chain's CDR3 is CASTVRDGENQYF. CDR3 sequence (DNA): TGTGCCAGCACCGTACGGGACGGAGAGAACCAGTACTTC.

The chain links TRBV7-9 to TRBJ1-1, with D unclear. Germline lookup yields CDR1 SEHNR and CDR2 FQNEAQ (reference sequence). Trimming took off 5 bases at V and 0 bases at J, with 16 bases between the two ends. CDR3 length equals 16 residues. The CDR3 nucleotides are TGTGCCAGCAGCGCTAGAGGAGCTGGGGTGAACACTGAAGCTTTCTTT. Its protein is CASSARGAGVNTEAFF. The full variable domain, rest sourced from reference TRBV7-9 and TRBJ1-1, is DTGVSQNPRHKITKRGQNVTFRCDPISEHNRLYWYRQTLGQGPEFLTYFQNEAQLEKSRLLSDRFSAERPKGSFSTLEIQRTEQGDSAMYLCASSARGAGVNTEAFFGQGTRLTVV.

This chain connects TRBV28 to TRBJ2-3; 10 positions match TRBD2. The J segment lost 2 bases and the V segment lost 5 bases, leaving 7 bases of the junction unmatched. Germline V gene data show CDR1 as MDHEN and CDR2 as SYDVKM. The CDR3 has 16 amino acids. As DNA, the CDR3 is TGTGCCAGCAGTCTTGGACTAGCGGACGTCACAGATACGCAGTATTTT. This translates into CASSLGLADVTDTQYF.

Of note for this clonotype: Without the conserved terminal phenylalanine or tryptophan, this CDR3 likely stems from a read error. The CDR3 reads CGPRGNTIYL. The CDR3 DNA reads as TGTGGACCCCGAGGAAACACCATATATTTG. This chain joins TRBV28 and TRBJ1-3; unclear D gene. Looked up from germline, CDR1 is MDHEN and CDR2 is SYDVKM. CDR3 length: 10 amino acids.

This clonotype was seen a few times. V usage is TRBV15 and J usage is TRBJ1-3; D is possibly TRBD1 (5 bases). Deletions cut 0 bases from V and 6 bases from J, with 12 bases between. The CDR3 sequence is 15 residues long. Germline values: CDR1 LNHNV, CDR2 YYDKDF (reference sequence). Written as DNA, the CDR3 is TGTGCCACCAGCAGAGATGGGACCCACTCAAACACCATATATTTT. Protein product: CATSRDGTHSNTIYF.

Details on this clonotype: The CDR3 end shows no conserved phenylalanine or tryptophan, and so a read error is likely. The rearrangement links TRBV19 to TRBJ1-5, with TRBD1 as a possible D gene (5 bases). This CDR3 is 14 amino acids long. Deletions cut 9 bases from V and 6 bases from J, with 18 bases between. Germline values: CDR1 LNHDA, CDR2 SQIVND (reference sequence). CDR3 amino acids: CASGGRVRGQPQHI. The CDR3 nucleotides read TGTGCCAGCGGTGGGAGGGTGAGGGGTCAGCCCCAGCATATT.

This clonotype turned up a few times. The V call is TRBV24-1, the J call TRBJ1-1; possibly TRBD1 for D (5 bases). The CDR3 length is 15 residues. CDR1 is KGHDR and CDR2 is SFDVKD in the germline V gene. The V gene lost 3 bases and the J gene lost 11 bases, with 21 bases spanning the gap. The CDR3 here is CATSDPREGLSRAFF. CDR3 sequence (DNA): TGTGCCACCAGTGATCCCCGGGAGGGGTTGTCGAGGGCTTTCTTT.

Notes on this clonotype: A much bigger clone sits one base away, suggesting this may be a read error. The V gene is TRBV6-2 or TRBV6-3, the J gene TRBJ1-2; D might be TRBD1 (6 bases). Germline V gives CDR1 MNHEY, CDR2 SVGEGT. This CDR3 is built from 15 residues. Trimming removed 5 bases from V and 4 bases from J, with 17 bases in between. For the CDR3, the DNA is TGTGCCAGCAGTGAGGGGGTGGTGAGAGCCTATGGCTACACCTTC. Protein sequence: CASSEGVVRAYGYTF.